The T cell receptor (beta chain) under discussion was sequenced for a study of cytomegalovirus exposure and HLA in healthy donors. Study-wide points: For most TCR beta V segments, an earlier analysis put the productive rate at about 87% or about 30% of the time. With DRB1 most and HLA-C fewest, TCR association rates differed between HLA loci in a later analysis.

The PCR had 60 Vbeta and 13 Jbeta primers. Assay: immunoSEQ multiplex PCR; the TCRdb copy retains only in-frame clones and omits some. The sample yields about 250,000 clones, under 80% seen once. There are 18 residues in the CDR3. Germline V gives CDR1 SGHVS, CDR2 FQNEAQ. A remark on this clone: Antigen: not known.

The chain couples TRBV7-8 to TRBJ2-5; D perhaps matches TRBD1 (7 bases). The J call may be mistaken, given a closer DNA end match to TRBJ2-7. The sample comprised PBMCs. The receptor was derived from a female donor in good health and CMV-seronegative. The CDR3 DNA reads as TGTGCCAGCAGCTCGCATTATAAGGCGGGACAGCTCTCCTACGAGCAGTACTTC. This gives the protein CASSSHYKAGQLSYEQYF.